A selection of T cell receptor beta chains follows, all from one sample in a study of early T cells in non-severe SARS-CoV-2 infection. From the 5' RACE reads, TCRdb called clonotypes with MiXCR, one entry per CDR3 protein. The data hold about 100,000 distinct CDR3 sequences, with less than 15% observed a single time. The material sequenced was whole blood. Every receptor here comes from an adult who was a healthcare worker with PCR-confirmed SARS-CoV-2 infection or an uninfected control (not recorded which). CDR3s leave out the opening cysteine and the closing phenylalanine or tryptophan.

TRBJ2-2	TRBV28	ATRDSTGELF
TRBJ2-7	TRBV20-1	SAKAGGSYEQY
TRBJ2-1	TRBV6-2/TRBV6-3	ASSYLVLAISYNEQF
TRBJ1-5	TRBV18	ASSPPSGSNQPQH
TRBJ2-3	TRBV11-2	ASSLGPGPGPTDTQY
TRBJ2-1	TRBV20-1	SARKVGASTNNEQF
TRBJ2-2	TRBV7-6	ASSLAGGVSGTGRTGELF
TRBJ2-3	TRBV5-1	ASSLAGFPDTQY
TRBJ2-7	TRBV10-2	ASGGGPSYEQY
TRBJ2-6	TRBV28	ASSPMAAGANVLT
TRBJ2-5	TRBV5-1	ASSSSLAGGKETQY
TRBJ1-3	TRBV12-3/TRBV12-4	ASSPRTGFGNTIY
TRBJ2-2	TRBV11-2	ASSGLNTGELF
TRBJ1-4	TRBV7-9	ASSLTDKKLF
TRBJ2-2	TRBV12-5	ASGSNEVGELF
TRBJ1-6	TRBV4-1	ASSQEVNRVGSPLH
TRBJ2-3	TRBV11-2	ASSLDPDREVSTDTQY
TRBJ1-1	TRBV7-9	ASSLSGPEAF
TRBJ1-5	TRBV15	ATSRERTPVVGNQPQH
TRBJ2-3	TRBV3-1	ASTRGGSNTDTQY
TRBJ2-7	TRBV11-1	ASSSGAHSYEQY
TRBJ1-1	TRBV10-1	ASTAGGQGAAAEAF
TRBJ2-7	TRBV11-2	ASSLGPGTVPTYEQY
TRBJ2-1	TRBV4-1	ASSQAGTSGYEQF
TRBJ2-1	TRBV28	ASSLRTRSYNEQF
TRBJ2-5	TRBV28	ASIRQGTQETQY
TRBJ1-2	TRBV4-1	ASSHVIPRDNHYGYT
TRBJ2-1	TRBV20-1	SALRGRGDRNEQF
TRBJ2-1	TRBV9	ASSVFAGGPSNEQF
TRBJ2-2	TRBV11-2	ASSTTLANTGELF
TRBJ2-1	TRBV7-2	ASSLRLSSGGHNEQF
TRBJ2-7	TRBV20-1	SASDSSSYEQY
TRBJ2-7	TRBV6-5	ASSRGAAISPEQY
TRBJ1-1	TRBV4-2	ASSPARGQKNTEAF
TRBJ2-3	TRBV9	ASSVDGDTQY
TRBJ2-1	TRBV4-1	ASSQPGLAGDNEQF
TRBJ2-7	TRBV11-3	ASSLSGGGEQY
TRBJ2-7	TRBV11-2	ASSWGLAYEQY
TRBJ2-1	TRBV6-6	ASSATSGGAGI
TRBJ1-1	TRBV7-9	ASSFFPTRDTEAF
TRBJ1-2	TRBV28	ASSLKGGYT
TRBJ2-3	TRBV6-2/TRBV6-3	ASSYDAGGIDTQY
TRBJ2-1	TRBV7-2	ASRSGGHNEQF
TRBJ2-4	TRBV20-1	SAPHRTGVY
TRBJ1-6	TRBV9	ASSDGTVYNSPLH
TRBJ2-2	TRBV12-3/TRBV12-4	ASRQGAGELF
TRBJ1-1	TRBV4-1	ASSRTVVNTEAF
TRBJ2-6	TRBV11-2	ASSSGANVLT
TRBJ2-7	TRBV7-2	ASSSLPGGPTYEQY
TRBJ2-1	TRBV11-2	ASSLLGFDEQF
TRBJ2-2	TRBV7-9	ASSRGSGELF